A selection of T cell receptor beta chains follows, all from one sample in a study of T cells in Graves' hyperthyroidism and ophthalmopathy. MiXCR was run by TCRdb on the multiplex PCR reads, yielding one entry per CDR3 protein. The repertoire holds about 840,000 distinct CDR3 sequences, with about 38% as singletons. The sample consisted of blood. All receptors derive from a man younger than 30 with Graves' hyperthyroidism. CDR3s include the opening cysteine and the closing phenylalanine or tryptophan. D genes are given only for firm matches. Clone size is shown for a subset of rows, as once, few, many or a class of expanded clone.

>TRBJ1-4|once|TRBV15|-
TGTGCCACCAGCAGCGAGACCCGGACGAAACTGTTTTTT
CATSSETRTKLFF
>TRBJ1-6|many|TRBV7-2|-
TGTGCCAGCAAGGGGCGAAGACGAGGTTCACCCCTCCACTTT
CASKGRRRGSPLHF
>TRBJ1-4|-|TRBV4-1|-
TGCGCCAGCAGCCAAGTCGGGGGGCAAAATGAAAAACTGTTTTTT
CASSQVGGQNEKLFF
>TRBJ2-5|few|TRBV7-2|-
TGTGCCAGCAGCCCTGCTTGGGGAGAGACCCAGTACTTC
CASSPAWGETQYF
>TRBJ2-5|few|TRBV7-8|-
TGTGCCAGCAGCGCAGCCAGGGCAGGGGCTGGCCAAGAGACCCAGTACTTC
CASSAARAGAGQETQYF
>TRBJ1-1|-|TRBV10-3|TRBD1
TGTGCCGCCAAAGGGACAGCGACTGAAGCTTTCTTT
CAAKGTATEAFF
>TRBJ1-2|many|TRBV5-5|TRBD1
TGTGCCAGCAGCTTGTTGACAGGGCCCTATGGCTACACCTTC
CASSLLTGPYGYTF
>TRBJ1-4|-|TRBV7-2|-
TGTGCCAGCAGCGTAGACGGGGGCGGGAATGAAAAACTGTTTTTT
CASSVDGGGNEKLFF
>TRBJ2-5|-|TRBV9|-
TGTGCCAGCAGCGCACCGGGACTCGATGAAAGGGAGACCCAGTACTTC
CASSAPGLDERETQYF
>TRBJ1-5|many|TRBV7-9|-
TGTGCCAGACGATGCCAGGGGAGGAATCAGCCCCAGCATTTT
CARRCQGRNQPQHF
>TRBJ1-5|many|TRBV10-3|-
TGTGCCATCAAACCGGGACCTCAGGCGGATCAGCCCCAGCATTTT
CAIKPGPQADQPQHF
>TRBJ2-5|-|TRBV9|-
TGTGCCAGCAGCCCCGGGCGGTCAGAATTGGAGACCCAGTACTTC
CASSPGRSELETQYF
>TRBJ1-2|-|TRBV7-9|TRBD1
TGTGCCGGCAGCTCGACAGGGAGTGGCTACACCTTC
CAGSSTGSGYTF
>TRBJ1-5|few|TRBV5-1|TRBD1
TGCGCCAGCAGCTTGGGTACAGGGGGTGGCAATCAGCCCCAGCATTTT
CASSLGTGGGNQPQHF
>TRBJ2-7|-|TRBV4-1|-
TGCGCCAGCAGCCAAGAACCGGGGCACCACGAGCAGTACTTC
CASSQEPGHHEQYF
>TRBJ1-3|few|TRBV7-9|-
TGTGCCAGCAGCCCTAGTATGGGGGTATCGGGAAACACCATATATTTT
CASSPSMGVSGNTIYF
>TRBJ2-7|-|TRBV5-1|-
TGCGCCAGCACCGGGGGACACTCCTACGAGCAGTACTTC
CASTGGHSYEQYF
>TRBJ2-7|many|TRBV10-3|TRBD1
TGTGCCATCACCCCGGACAGGGGCAGCTACGAGCAGTACTTC
CAITPDRGSYEQYF
>TRBJ1-1|-|TRBV10-3|-
TGTGCCACCTCGGGAGGGAGGATCGGACCCACTGAAGCTTTCTTT
CATSGGRIGPTEAFF
>TRBJ2-5|few|TRBV6-4|-
TGTGCCAGCAGTGAAGGTGTCCCCGAGACCCAGTACTTC
CASSEGVPETQYF
>TRBJ1-5|many|TRBV2|-
TGTGCCAGCAGTGTTGGCAGGGCTAGCAATCAGCCCCAGCATTTT
CASSVGRASNQPQHF
>TRBJ1-5|-|TRBV11-2|TRBD1
TGTGCCAGCAGTAGGGACAGTTCGGATCAGCCCCAGCATTTT
CASSRDSSDQPQHF
>TRBJ2-5|many|TRBV20-1|-
TGCAGTGCTTCCTGGCAGGAGACCCAGTACTTC
CSASWQETQYF
>TRBJ2-7|many|TRBV2|TRBD2
TGTGCCAGCAAACCCCTAGCGGCGTACGAGCAGTACTTC
CASKPLAAYEQYF
>TRBJ1-3|few|TRBV20-1|TRBD1
TGCAGTGCTAGAGATTCGGACAGGACTGGAAACACCACATATTTT
CSARDSDRTGNTTYF
>TRBJ2-7|-|TRBV2|-
TGTGCCAGCAGCTTTACAGACCGCCGGGGGGCTGAGCAGTACTTC
CASSFTDRRGAEQYF
>TRBJ2-7|many|TRBV7-8|-
TGTGCCAGCAGCTTATTAGGACCCGCCTACGAGCAGTACTTC
CASSLLGPAYEQYF
>TRBJ1-5|many|TRBV15|-
TGTGCCACCAGCAGAGATATGACACTCAATCAGCCCCAGCATTTT
CATSRDMTLNQPQHF
>TRBJ2-7|-|TRBV6-6|-
TGTGCCAGCAGCCAAGAAGGACCGCGCCGGCTACGAGGGCAGTACTTC
CASSQEGPRRLRGQYF
>TRBJ1-5|-|TRBV20-1|TRBD1
TGCAGTGCTAGCCAGACAGGGTATAGCAATCAGCCCCAGCATTTT
CSASQTGYSNQPQHF
>TRBJ2-7|many|TRBV5-1|TRBD2
TGCGCCAGCTCCCCTAGCGGGAGGTTTTACGAGCAGTACTTC
CASSPSGRFYEQYF
>TRBJ1-5|-|TRBV12-3/TRBV12-4|-
TGTGCCAGCACCCGGGAGCCGTGGAATCAGCCCCAGCATTTT
CASTREPWNQPQHF
>TRBJ1-1|many|TRBV7-9|-
TGTGCCAGCAGCCCCTCCCCCACTGAAGCTTTCTTT
CASSPSPTEAFF
>TRBJ1-5|-|TRBV12-3/TRBV12-4|-
TGTGCCAGCAGTTTAGGGGATTTTTTGCATTTT
CASSLGDFLHF
>TRBJ1-2|many|TRBV12-3/TRBV12-4|TRBD1
TGTGCCAGCAGTCTAAGAACAGGGGGCGATGGCTACACCTTC
CASSLRTGGDGYTF
>TRBJ2-5|few|TRBV5-6|-
TGTGCCAGCAGCGCTCGTTATCGCCATCTCCAAGAGACCCAGTACTTC
CASSARYRHLQETQYF
>TRBJ1-1|many|TRBV11-2|-
TGTGCCAGCAGCCCCCTCGCCACAGAGAACACTGAAGCTTTCTTT
CASSPLATENTEAFF
>TRBJ2-6|few|TRBV2|TRBD1
TGTGCCAGCATGGAAACAGGGGCAGGGGCCAACGTCCTGACTTTC
CASMETGAGANVLTF
>TRBJ1-1|-|TRBV7-9|-
TGTGCCAGCAGCTTAGTAGGGGGGCCGCTGAACACTGAAGCTTTCTTT
CASSLVGGPLNTEAFF
>TRBJ1-2|once|TRBV2|-
TGTGCCAGCAGTGGTTACGGGGTTAACTATGGCTACACCTTC
CASSGYGVNYGYTF
>TRBJ2-7|many|TRBV24-1|-
TGTGCCACCAGTGATGCCCGGACAGACGAGCAGTACTTC
CATSDARTDEQYF
>TRBJ2-7|many|TRBV29-1|-
TGCAGCGTTGCTGGATTCTACGAGCAGTACTTC
CSVAGFYEQYF
>TRBJ1-2|-|TRBV5-4|-
TGTGCCAGCAGCTTGGAACAGACCAAGTATGGCTACACCTTC
CASSLEQTKYGYTF
>TRBJ1-6|many|TRBV2|TRBD1
TGTGCCTGGTGGGGGGGGACAGCTAATTCACCCCTCCACTTT
CAWWGGTANSPLHF
>TRBJ2-1|-|TRBV7-9|-
TGTGCCAGCAGCTTGCGAGGGGATGAGCAGTTCTTC
CASSLRGDEQFF
>TRBJ1-2|few|TRBV7-2|-
TGTGCCAGCAGCTTCCGGGGGAATAACTATGGCTACACCTTC
CASSFRGNNYGYTF
>TRBJ1-2|once|TRBV19|TRBD1
TGTGCCAGTTGCTATACAGGGGGGTATGGCTACACCTTC
CASCYTGGYGYTF
>TRBJ2-7|-|TRBV4-1|TRBD2
TGCGCCAGCAGCCCCTCAGGACTAGCGGATTACGAGCAGTACTTC
CASSPSGLADYEQYF
>TRBJ1-2|few|TRBV19|-
TGTGCCAGCAGTTTAGGCCCCGGGACGGCTATCTATGGCTACACCTTC
CASSLGPGTAIYGYTF
>TRBJ1-5|few|TRBV4-1|-
TGCGCCAGCAGCCAAGATGGGATTCAGCCCCAGCATTTT
CASSQDGIQPQHF
>TRBJ1-5|few|TRBV7-2|TRBD1
TGTGCCAGCAGCTGGGGACAGGTCGGCAATCAGCCCCAGCATTTT
CASSWGQVGNQPQHF
>TRBJ2-7|-|TRBV6-6|-
TGTGCCAGCAGTGAAGGTATGGGGAGCTCCTACGAGCAGTACTTC
CASSEGMGSSYEQYF